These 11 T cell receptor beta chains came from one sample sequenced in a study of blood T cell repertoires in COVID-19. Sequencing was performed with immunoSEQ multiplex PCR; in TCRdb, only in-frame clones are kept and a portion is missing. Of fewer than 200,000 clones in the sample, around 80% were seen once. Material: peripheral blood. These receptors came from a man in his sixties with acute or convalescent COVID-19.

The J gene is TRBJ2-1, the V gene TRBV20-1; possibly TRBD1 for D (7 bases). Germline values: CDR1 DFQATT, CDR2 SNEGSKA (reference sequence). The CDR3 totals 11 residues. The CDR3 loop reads CTAGGRDEQFF. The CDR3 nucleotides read TGCACAGCAGGGGGGAGAGATGAGCAGTTCTTC.

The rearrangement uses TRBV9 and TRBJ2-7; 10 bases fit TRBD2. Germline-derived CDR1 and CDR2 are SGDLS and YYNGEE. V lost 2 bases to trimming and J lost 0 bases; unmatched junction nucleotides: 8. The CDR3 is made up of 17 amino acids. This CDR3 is CASSVPLAGASSYEQYF. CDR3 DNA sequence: TGTGCCAGCAGCGTTCCCCTAGCGGGGGCGAGCTCCTACGAGCAGTACTTC. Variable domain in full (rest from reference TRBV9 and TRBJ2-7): DSGVTQTPKHLITATGQRVTLRCSPRSGDLSVYWYQQSLDQGLQFLIQYYNGEERAKGNILERFSAQQFPDLHSELNLSSLELGDSALYFCASSVPLAGASSYEQYFGPGTRLTVT.

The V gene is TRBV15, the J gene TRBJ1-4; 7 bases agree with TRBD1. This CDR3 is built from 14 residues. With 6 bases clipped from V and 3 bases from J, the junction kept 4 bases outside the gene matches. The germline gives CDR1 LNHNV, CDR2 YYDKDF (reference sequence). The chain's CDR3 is CATSTTGSNEKLFF. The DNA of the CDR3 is TGTGCCACCAGTACGACAGGGTCTAATGAAAAACTGTTTTTT. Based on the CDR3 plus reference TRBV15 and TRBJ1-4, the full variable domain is DAMVIQNPRYQVTQFGKPVTLSCSQTLNHNVMYWYQQKSSQAPKLLFHYYDKDFNNEADTPDNFQSRRPNTSFCFLDIRSPGLGDTAMYLCATSTTGSNEKLFFGSGTQLSVL.

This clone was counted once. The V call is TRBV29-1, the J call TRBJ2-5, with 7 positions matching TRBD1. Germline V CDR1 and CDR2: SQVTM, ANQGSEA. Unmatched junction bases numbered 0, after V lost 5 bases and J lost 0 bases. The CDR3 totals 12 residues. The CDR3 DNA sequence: TGCAGCGTTCAGGGGGACCAAGAGACCCAGTACTTC. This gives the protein CSVQGDQETQYF. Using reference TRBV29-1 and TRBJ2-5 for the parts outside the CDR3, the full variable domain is SAVISQKPSRDICQRGTSLTIQCQVDSQVTMMFWYRQQPGQSLTLIATANQGSEATYESGFVIDKFPISRPNLTFSTLTVSNMSPEDSSIYLCSVQGDQETQYFGPGTRLLVL.

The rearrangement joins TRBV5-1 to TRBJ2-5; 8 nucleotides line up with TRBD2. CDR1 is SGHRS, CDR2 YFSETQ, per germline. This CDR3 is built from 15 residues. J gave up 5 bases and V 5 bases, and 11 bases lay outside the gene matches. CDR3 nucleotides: TGCGCCAGCAGAGATCGGGCGGGAGGTGGTGAGACCCAGTACTTC. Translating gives CASRDRAGGGETQYF.

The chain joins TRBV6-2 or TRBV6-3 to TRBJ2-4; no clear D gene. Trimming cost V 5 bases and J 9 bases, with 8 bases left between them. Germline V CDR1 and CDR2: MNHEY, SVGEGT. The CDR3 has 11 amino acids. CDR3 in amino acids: CASSTPIIQYF. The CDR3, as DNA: TGTGCCAGCAGTACTCCGATCATTCAGTACTTC.

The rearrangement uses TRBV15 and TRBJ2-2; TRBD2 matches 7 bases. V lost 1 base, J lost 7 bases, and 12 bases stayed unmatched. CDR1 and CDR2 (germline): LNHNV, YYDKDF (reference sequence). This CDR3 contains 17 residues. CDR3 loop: CATSRGGSTRLSGELFF. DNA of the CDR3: TGTGCCACCAGCAGAGGCGGGAGCACCAGGCTAAGCGGGGAGCTGTTTTTT.

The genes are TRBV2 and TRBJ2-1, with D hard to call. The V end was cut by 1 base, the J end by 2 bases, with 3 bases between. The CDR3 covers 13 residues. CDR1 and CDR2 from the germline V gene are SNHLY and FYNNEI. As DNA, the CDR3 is TGTGCCAGCAGTGAAGGCGCCTACAATGAGCAGTTCTTC. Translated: CASSEGAYNEQFF.

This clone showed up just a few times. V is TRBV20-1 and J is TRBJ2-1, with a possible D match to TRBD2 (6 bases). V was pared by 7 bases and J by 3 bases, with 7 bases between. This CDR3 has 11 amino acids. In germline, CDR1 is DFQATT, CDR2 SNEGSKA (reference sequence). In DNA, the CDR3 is TGCAGTGGACTAGACTACAATGAGCAGTTCTTC. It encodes CSGLDYNEQFF.

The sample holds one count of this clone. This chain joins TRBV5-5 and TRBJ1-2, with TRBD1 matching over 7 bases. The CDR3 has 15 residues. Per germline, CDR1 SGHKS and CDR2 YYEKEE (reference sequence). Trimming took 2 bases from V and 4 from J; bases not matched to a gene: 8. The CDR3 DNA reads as TGTGCCAGCAGCTTAAACCACAGGGGCCCCTATGGCTACACCTTC. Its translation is CASSLNHRGPYGYTF.

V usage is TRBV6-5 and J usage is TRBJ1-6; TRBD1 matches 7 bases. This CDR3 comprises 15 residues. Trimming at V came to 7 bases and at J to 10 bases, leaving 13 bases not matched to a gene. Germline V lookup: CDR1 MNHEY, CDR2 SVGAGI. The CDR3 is CASTSGRGRVSPLHF. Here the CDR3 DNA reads TGTGCCAGCACCTCCGGGAGGGGGCGGGTCTCACCCCTCCACTTT.